A selection of T cell receptor beta chains follows, all from one sample in a study of blood T cell repertoires in COVID-19. Sequenced by immunoSEQ multiplex PCR; TCRdb stores in-frame clones only, minus some. The sample carries about 56,000 clones, 89% recorded once. The sample consisted of peripheral blood. These receptors were obtained from a human donor in a cohort sampled during active COVID-19. Both conserved end residues are part of each CDR3. The order of the fields is clone size, D gene, V gene, J gene, CDR3 DNA, CDR3 protein. D genes are given only for firm matches. Not every row has a clone size; where given, it reads once, few, many or a size class.

clone size: -
D gene: TRBD1
V gene: TRBV7-9
J gene: TRBJ1-2
CDR3 DNA: TGTGCCAGCAGCTCTACTGAGAATCCGGGACAGGGTGGCTATGGCTACACCTTC
CDR3 protein: CASSSTENPGQGGYGYTF

clone size: -
D gene: TRBD1
V gene: TRBV27
J gene: TRBJ2-5
CDR3 DNA: TGTGCCAGCAGTCCTTCTGCAGGGGGTCAACAAGAGACCCAGTACTTC
CDR3 protein: CASSPSAGGQQETQYF

clone size: -
D gene: -
V gene: TRBV7-9
J gene: TRBJ2-7
CDR3 DNA: TGTGCCAGCAGCTTAGGGACAGTAATCTACGAGCAGTACTTC
CDR3 protein: CASSLGTVIYEQYF

clone size: -
D gene: -
V gene: TRBV5-1
J gene: TRBJ2-3
CDR3 DNA: TGCGCCAGCAGTTTATACAGGACGGTCCCGGGGGCGCAGTATTTT
CDR3 protein: CASSLYRTVPGAQYF

clone size: -
D gene: TRBD1
V gene: TRBV4-1
J gene: TRBJ1-5
CDR3 DNA: TGCGCCAGCAGCCAAGATCGTGGGCGGACAGGGCGGCTTTTTGGTCAGCCCCAGCATTTT
CDR3 protein: CASSQDRGRTGRLFGQPQHF

clone size: -
D gene: -
V gene: TRBV6-2/TRBV6-3
J gene: TRBJ1-5
CDR3 DNA: TGTGCCAGCAGTTACGGGACAAGAAATAGCAATCAGCCCCAGCATTTT
CDR3 protein: CASSYGTRNSNQPQHF

clone size: -
D gene: -
V gene: TRBV12-3/TRBV12-4
J gene: TRBJ1-6
CDR3 DNA: TGTGCCAGCAAGCGGACGAATGCTTCACCCCTCCACTTT
CDR3 protein: CASKRTNASPLHF

clone size: -
D gene: -
V gene: TRBV7-9
J gene: TRBJ2-7
CDR3 DNA: TGTGCCAGCAGCCATACCCAAGACAGGACCTACGAGCAGTACTTC
CDR3 protein: CASSHTQDRTYEQYF

clone size: few
D gene: TRBD1
V gene: TRBV27
J gene: TRBJ1-5
CDR3 DNA: TGTGCCAGCAGTTCCGGTACAGGGGTGGGCAATCAGCCCCAGCATTTT
CDR3 protein: CASSSGTGVGNQPQHF

clone size: -
D gene: -
V gene: TRBV6-5
J gene: TRBJ1-4
CDR3 DNA: TGTGCCAGCAGCCCATGGGGGGGGTCCGATGAAAAACTGTTTTTT
CDR3 protein: CASSPWGGSDEKLFF

clone size: -
D gene: TRBD1
V gene: TRBV9
J gene: TRBJ1-4
CDR3 DNA: TGTGCCAGCAGCGTGTTGGGGGGACAGAATGAAAAACTGTTTTTT
CDR3 protein: CASSVLGGQNEKLFF

clone size: once
D gene: -
V gene: TRBV19
J gene: TRBJ2-5
CDR3 DNA: TGTGCCAGTAGTCCCGACAGGCTAAGGGAGACCCAGTACTTC
CDR3 protein: CASSPDRLRETQYF

clone size: -
D gene: -
V gene: TRBV4-3
J gene: TRBJ1-1
CDR3 DNA: TGCGCCAGCAGCCAAGATAGGACAGTAAAAGGTATCACTGAAGCTTTCTTT
CDR3 protein: CASSQDRTVKGITEAFF

clone size: -
D gene: -
V gene: TRBV11-2
J gene: TRBJ1-6
CDR3 DNA: TGTGCCAGCAGCAGAACGGGGGTCCAGCCAAATTCACCCCTCCACTTT
CDR3 protein: CASSRTGVQPNSPLHF

clone size: -
D gene: -
V gene: TRBV14
J gene: TRBJ1-1
CDR3 DNA: TGTGCCAGCAGCCAAGAATTCATGAGGAACACTGAAGCTTTCTTT
CDR3 protein: CASSQEFMRNTEAFF

clone size: -
D gene: -
V gene: TRBV11-2
J gene: TRBJ2-5
CDR3 DNA: TGTGCCAGCAGTCCGGGGGTAAGGGAGACCCAGTACTTC
CDR3 protein: CASSPGVRETQYF

clone size: -
D gene: TRBD1
V gene: TRBV2
J gene: TRBJ2-5
CDR3 DNA: TGTGCCAGCGCCTTGTCGTCTATAGACAGGGGAGAGACCCAGTACTTC
CDR3 protein: CASALSSIDRGETQYF

clone size: -
D gene: TRBD1
V gene: TRBV27
J gene: TRBJ1-1
CDR3 DNA: TGTGCCAGCAGGGGCGCAGGGGGGAACACTGAAGCTTTCTTT
CDR3 protein: CASRGAGGNTEAFF

clone size: -
D gene: -
V gene: TRBV12-5
J gene: TRBJ1-5
CDR3 DNA: TGTGCTAGTGGTTTGGTAATATCGGGGAAAGAGAGGGAGCCCCAGCATTTT
CDR3 protein: CASGLVISGKEREPQHF

clone size: -
D gene: TRBD1
V gene: TRBV7-2
J gene: TRBJ1-4
CDR3 DNA: TGTGCCAGCAGCACCCGGACAGGGGGCATTAATGAAAAACTGTTTTTT
CDR3 protein: CASSTRTGGINEKLFF

clone size: -
D gene: -
V gene: TRBV7-2
J gene: TRBJ2-7
CDR3 DNA: TGTGCCAGCAGCTTAAGTTTAGGGTCCAGGGGATACGAGCAGTACTTC
CDR3 protein: CASSLSLGSRGYEQYF

clone size: few
D gene: TRBD1
V gene: TRBV2
J gene: TRBJ1-2
CDR3 DNA: TGTGCCAGCAAGGACAGGGCGTTATTTAACTATGGCTACACCTTC
CDR3 protein: CASKDRALFNYGYTF

clone size: -
D gene: TRBD1
V gene: TRBV28
J gene: TRBJ1-1
CDR3 DNA: TGTGCCAGCAGTCCCACAGGGGGTAATGAAGCTTTCTTT
CDR3 protein: CASSPTGGNEAFF

clone size: -
D gene: -
V gene: TRBV9
J gene: TRBJ2-7
CDR3 DNA: TGTGCCAGCAGCACCAGAGGGCTATTGGACGAGCAGTACTTC
CDR3 protein: CASSTRGLLDEQYF

clone size: -
D gene: -
V gene: TRBV2
J gene: TRBJ1-2
CDR3 DNA: TGTGCCAGCAGCGCCTTAGTGTTC
CDR3 protein: CASSALVF

clone size: -
D gene: -
V gene: TRBV7-2
J gene: TRBJ1-2
CDR3 DNA: TGTGCCAGCAGCCGCTACGCAGGGGACTATGGCTACACCTTC
CDR3 protein: CASSRYAGDYGYTF

clone size: once
D gene: -
V gene: TRBV5-1
J gene: TRBJ2-5
CDR3 DNA: TGCGCCAGCAGCGTACAGGGAGGGGAGACCCAGTACTTC
CDR3 protein: CASSVQGGETQYF

clone size: -
D gene: -
V gene: TRBV10-2
J gene: TRBJ2-7
CDR3 DNA: TGCGCCAGCACGCCACCGGGACTTATCTCCTACGAGCAGTACTTC
CDR3 protein: CASTPPGLISYEQYF

clone size: -
D gene: TRBD2
V gene: TRBV11-3
J gene: TRBJ2-5
CDR3 DNA: TGTGCCAGCGCCCATGGGGGGGGAGGGCAAGAGACCCAGTACTTC
CDR3 protein: CASAHGGGGQETQYF

clone size: -
D gene: TRBD1
V gene: TRBV30
J gene: TRBJ2-7
CDR3 DNA: TGTGCCTGGAGTACAGGGGGGAACTACGAGCAGTACTTC
CDR3 protein: CAWSTGGNYEQYF

clone size: -
D gene: TRBD2
V gene: TRBV5-1
J gene: TRBJ2-1
CDR3 DNA: TGCGCCAGCAGCCGCGCGGGGACTACCTACAATGAGCAGTTCTTC
CDR3 protein: CASSRAGTTYNEQFF

clone size: -
D gene: TRBD1
V gene: TRBV27
J gene: TRBJ1-1
CDR3 DNA: TGTGCCAGCAGCCACAGGGGTCCCACTGAAGCTTTCTTT
CDR3 protein: CASSHRGPTEAFF

clone size: -
D gene: TRBD2
V gene: TRBV6-2/TRBV6-3
J gene: TRBJ2-5
CDR3 DNA: TGTGCCAGCAGTTACTCGATAGGGCGGGGGGGTAGATTCCAAGAGACCCAGTACTTC
CDR3 protein: CASSYSIGRGGRFQETQYF

clone size: -
D gene: -
V gene: TRBV4-3
J gene: TRBJ2-7
CDR3 DNA: TGCGCCAGCAGCCAAGATCGGGGGAACTACGAGCAGTACTTC
CDR3 protein: CASSQDRGNYEQYF

clone size: -
D gene: -
V gene: TRBV6-6
J gene: TRBJ1-1
CDR3 DNA: TGTGCCAGCAGCGAAGAACAGGGTCGCACTGAAGCTTTCTTT
CDR3 protein: CASSEEQGRTEAFF

clone size: -
D gene: TRBD2
V gene: TRBV2
J gene: TRBJ2-7
CDR3 DNA: TGTGCCAGCAATCGACTAGCGGGGCCCTACGAGCAGTACTTC
CDR3 protein: CASNRLAGPYEQYF

clone size: -
D gene: -
V gene: TRBV6-2/TRBV6-3
J gene: TRBJ1-5
CDR3 DNA: TGTGCCAGCAGTTCTACAGGGTCTAGCAATCAGCCCCAGCATTTT
CDR3 protein: CASSSTGSSNQPQHF

clone size: once
D gene: -
V gene: TRBV9
J gene: TRBJ2-1
CDR3 DNA: TGTGCCAGCAGCCCTCGAGGAGGGGCATCCAACAATGAGCAGTTCTTC
CDR3 protein: CASSPRGGASNNEQFF

clone size: -
D gene: -
V gene: TRBV11-2
J gene: TRBJ1-2
CDR3 DNA: TGTGCCAGCAGCTTAGAGAGGCGCTATGGCTACACCTTC
CDR3 protein: CASSLERRYGYTF

clone size: -
D gene: TRBD1
V gene: TRBV18
J gene: TRBJ2-5
CDR3 DNA: TGTGCCAGCTCCCAGGGGGAGCAAGAGACCCAGTACTTC
CDR3 protein: CASSQGEQETQYF

clone size: once
D gene: -
V gene: TRBV7-2
J gene: TRBJ2-5
CDR3 DNA: TGTGCCAGCAGCTTAGTTTCGGTTGGGAGGGAGACCCAGTACTTC
CDR3 protein: CASSLVSVGRETQYF

clone size: once
D gene: TRBD2
V gene: TRBV28
J gene: TRBJ2-5
CDR3 DNA: TGTGCCAGCGGCCCGCGCTTCGAGCGGGGGGGAGCAGAGACCCAGTACTTC
CDR3 protein: CASGPRFERGGAETQYF

clone size: -
D gene: TRBD2
V gene: TRBV4-2
J gene: TRBJ2-3
CDR3 DNA: TGTGCCAGCAGCCAACTTTTCCAGCGGGGGGGCACAGATACGCAGTATTTT
CDR3 protein: CASSQLFQRGGTDTQYF

clone size: -
D gene: TRBD1
V gene: TRBV6-1
J gene: TRBJ1-1
CDR3 DNA: TGTGCCAGCAGAAGTGGGACAGGGAAGACTGAAGCTTTCTTT
CDR3 protein: CASRSGTGKTEAFF

clone size: -
D gene: TRBD2
V gene: TRBV3-1/TRBV3-2
J gene: TRBJ2-1
CDR3 DNA: TGTGCCAGCAGCCAAGATGACGGGGGGGCCTACAATGAGCAGTTCTTC
CDR3 protein: CASSQDDGGAYNEQFF

clone size: -
D gene: -
V gene: TRBV5-4
J gene: TRBJ2-2
CDR3 DNA: TGTGCCAGCAGCTCCTCTGACACCGGGGAGCTGTTTTTT
CDR3 protein: CASSSSDTGELFF

clone size: -
D gene: TRBD1
V gene: TRBV6-2/TRBV6-3
J gene: TRBJ2-5
CDR3 DNA: TGTGCCAGCAGCTCCACAGGGGGTTCGACGGGGACCCAGTACTTC
CDR3 protein: CASSSTGGSTGTQYF

clone size: -
D gene: -
V gene: TRBV5-1
J gene: TRBJ1-1
CDR3 DNA: TGCGCCAGCAGCTCGGGAGATAACACTGAAGCTTTCTTT
CDR3 protein: CASSSGDNTEAFF

clone size: once
D gene: -
V gene: TRBV21-1
J gene: TRBJ2-3
CDR3 DNA: TGTGCCAGCAGTCCGATTAGCCCGTGGCACGGTACGCAGTATTTT
CDR3 protein: CASSPISPWHGTQYF

clone size: -
D gene: TRBD2
V gene: TRBV7-2
J gene: TRBJ2-3
CDR3 DNA: TGTGCCAGCAGCTTACTAGCGGGGGGGCGGACTGAACCAGATACGCAGTATTTT
CDR3 protein: CASSLLAGGRTEPDTQYF

clone size: -
D gene: -
V gene: TRBV21-1
J gene: TRBJ1-2
CDR3 DNA: TGTGCCAGCAGCAAAGTGGTGGGGACAGGGTTTTGCGATGGCTACACCTTC
CDR3 protein: CASSKVVGTGFCDGYTF

clone size: -
D gene: TRBD2
V gene: TRBV3-1/TRBV3-2
J gene: TRBJ2-3
CDR3 DNA: TGTGCCAGCAGCCAGTATTCCGGGAGGAAACGGGGCACGCAGTATTTT
CDR3 protein: CASSQYSGRKRGTQYF

clone size: -
D gene: -
V gene: TRBV6-2/TRBV6-3
J gene: TRBJ2-7
CDR3 DNA: TGTGCCAGCAGTTATAGCTCCTACGAGCAGTACTTC
CDR3 protein: CASSYSSYEQYF

clone size: -
D gene: TRBD2
V gene: TRBV19
J gene: TRBJ2-7
CDR3 DNA: TGTGCCAGTAGCAGGACTAGCGGGGTCACTTTATCCTACGAGCAGTACTTC
CDR3 protein: CASSRTSGVTLSYEQYF

clone size: -
D gene: TRBD1
V gene: TRBV7-2
J gene: TRBJ2-7
CDR3 DNA: TGTGCCAGCAGCGTAGACGAGGACAGGGCCTACGAGCAGTACTTC
CDR3 protein: CASSVDEDRAYEQYF

clone size: -
D gene: -
V gene: TRBV3-1/TRBV3-2
J gene: TRBJ1-2
CDR3 DNA: TGTGCCAGCAGCCAGAGGACAGATCCTAACTATGGCTACACCTTC
CDR3 protein: CASSQRTDPNYGYTF

clone size: -
D gene: -
V gene: TRBV6-5
J gene: TRBJ2-2
CDR3 DNA: TGTGCCATAACAGCGAACACCGGGGAGCTGTTTTTT
CDR3 protein: CAITANTGELFF